A single sample is the source of the 30 T cell receptor beta chains below, sequenced in a study of T-cell memory formation after mild COVID-19. TCRdb called the 5' RACE reads again in MiXCR, with one record for every CDR3 protein. The data hold about 260,000 distinct CDR3 sequences, with approximately 16% observed a single time. Sequenced material: PBMCs or a T cell subset sorted from them (not recorded which). These receptors were taken from a man between 18 and 35 years old who had mild COVID-19 (a few samples of this study predate the infection). Cell type and time point are not known.

This clonotype has only a few counts. J is TRBJ2-1 and V is TRBV7-9; D gene uncertain. This CDR3 contains 12 residues. Germline V lookup: CDR1 SEHNR, CDR2 FQNEAQ (reference sequence). The V and J ends lost 0 bases and 7 bases respectively, with 4 bases between them. The CDR3 nucleotides are TGTGCCAGCAGCTTAGCAGTGAATGAGCAGTTCTTC. Its protein product is CASSLAVNEQFF.

This chain joins TRBV7-9 and TRBJ2-3; no reliable D call. With 1 base removed from V and 5 bases from J, the gap between germline ends came to 10 bases. This CDR3 comprises 14 residues. Germline CDR1 SEHNR, CDR2 FQNEAQ (reference sequence). This CDR3 reads CASSLGAWEDTQYF. CDR3 DNA sequence: TGTGCCAGCAGCTTAGGGGCGTGGGAAGATACGCAGTATTTT.

CDR3: CASRSETGSREFF. The CDR3, as DNA: TGTGCCAGCAGATCCGAAACAGGGTCCCGGGAGTTCTTC. J is TRBJ2-1 and V is TRBV5-5; TRBD1 is a possible D gene (6 bases). Trimming cost V 5 bases and J 14 bases, with 20 bases left between them. The CDR3 runs 13 residues. Germline CDR1 and CDR2: SGHKS and YYEKEE (reference sequence).

The count of this clonotype is one. The J gene is TRBJ1-2, the V gene TRBV5-1; TRBD1 might be the D (5 bases). V was cut by 1 base and J by 8 bases, with 24 bases left in between. In germline, CDR1 is SGHRS, CDR2 YFSETQ. This CDR3 spans 17 amino acids. The CDR3 reads CASSLTAWGTGDPGYTF. Here the CDR3 DNA reads TGCGCCAGCAGCTTGACGGCTTGGGGTACGGGGGACCCCGGCTACACCTTC.

J is TRBJ2-3 and V is TRBV3-1, with D hard to call. V was clipped by 0 bases and J by 7 bases, with 11 bases between them. The germline CDR1 and CDR2 sequences are LGHDT and YNNKEL (reference sequence). CDR3 length equals 14 residues. The CDR3 protein is CASSQEGGVNTQYF. The CDR3 region has the DNA TGTGCCAGCAGCCAAGAGGGTGGGGTTAATACGCAGTATTTT.

The rearrangement links TRBV20-1 to TRBJ1-1; 9 bases line up with TRBD1. Germline V lookup: CDR1 DFQATT, CDR2 SNEGSKA (reference sequence). The CDR3 totals 14 residues. V gave up 6 bases and J gave up 5 bases; unmatched junction bases: 10. This CDR3 is CSASRDRAYTEAFF. Here the CDR3 DNA reads TGCAGTGCATCCCGGGACAGGGCTTATACTGAAGCTTTCTTT.

This clonotype came up a few times. V is TRBV5-1 and J is TRBJ2-3, with D possibly matching TRBD1 (6 bases). V shed 4 bases and J shed 1 base, with 13 bases lying between them. Germline CDR1 is SGHRS and CDR2 is YFSETQ. The CDR3 is 15 amino acids. CDR3 loop: CASSAEDSRTDTQYF. The CDR3 bases are TGCGCCAGCAGCGCGGAGGACAGCCGCACAGATACGCAGTATTTT. The full variable domain, in which reference TRBV5-1 and TRBJ2-3 provide the parts outside the CDR3, is KAGVTQTPRYLIKTRGQQVTLSCSPISGHRSVSWYQQTPGQGLQFLFEYFSETQRNKGNFPGRFSGRQFSNSRSEMNVSTLELGDSALYLCASSAEDSRTDTQYFGPGTRLTVL.

The genes are TRBV19 and TRBJ1-6; D ambiguous. Trimming shortened V by 7 bases and J by 7 bases, and 11 bases separated the two germline ends. The CDR3 totals 13 residues. CDR1 is LNHDA, CDR2 SQIVND, per germline (reference sequence). Here the CDR3 reads CASNPLRNSPLHF. CDR3 sequence (DNA): TGTGCCAGTAACCCTCTCAGGAATTCACCCCTCCACTTT.

There are a few counts of this clonotype. The chain has TRBV5-4 and TRBJ2-5; perhaps TRBD2 as D (5 bases). V was clipped by 0 bases and J by 2 bases, with 11 bases between them. The CDR3 has 15 amino acids. Germline V lookup: CDR1 SGHNT, CDR2 YYREEE (reference sequence). The CDR3 spells CASSLGGSRQETQYF. CDR3 nucleotides: TGTGCCAGCAGCTTGGGCGGGTCCCGGCAAGAGACCCAGTACTTC.

The J gene is TRBJ2-1, the V gene TRBV5-1, with TRBD2 identical over 7 bases. Trimming cost V 1 base and J 5 bases; bases outside gene matches: 3. The germline CDR1 and CDR2 sequences are SGHRS and YFSETQ. The length of the CDR3 is 14 residues. The CDR3 nucleotides are TGCGCCAGCAGCTTGACACTAGCGAACAATGAGCAGTTCTTC. This sequence encodes CASSLTLANNEQFF.

CDR3 region: CASSLIAGGAETQYF. Here the CDR3 DNA reads TGTGCCAGCAGCTTAATAGCGGGGGGTGCAGAGACCCAGTACTTC. V and J are TRBV7-9 and TRBJ2-5; 10 bases align to TRBD2. The germline gives CDR1 SEHNR, CDR2 FQNEAQ (reference sequence). This CDR3 is 15 amino acids long. After removal of 2 bases from V and 4 bases from J, the junction contained 4 bases not matched to a gene. Variable domain in full (rest from reference TRBV7-9 and TRBJ2-5): DTGVSQNPRHKITKRGQNVTFRCDPISEHNRLYWYRQTLGQGPEFLTYFQNEAQLEKSRLLSDRFSAERPKGSFSTLEIQRTEQGDSAMYLCASSLIAGGAETQYFGPGTRLLVL.

This clonotype came up many times. The chain is built from TRBV12-3 or TRBV12-4 and TRBJ2-7; D is undetermined. The V and J ends lost 6 bases and 6 bases respectively, with 15 bases between them. The CDR3 length is 13 residues. CDR3 coding DNA: TGTGCCAGCAGGAACCGACTGGAAAGCGAGCAGTACTTC. It translates to CASRNRLESEQYF.

This clonotype came up a few times. The rearrangement uses TRBV9 and TRBJ2-5, with D possibly being TRBD1 (6 bases). Germline V lookup: CDR1 SGDLS, CDR2 YYNGEE. This CDR3 region has 15 residues. Trimming removed 4 bases at V and 5 bases at J, with 18 bases between. This CDR3 is CASSSRLGHGETQYF. Written as DNA, the CDR3 is TGTGCCAGCAGCTCCCGTCTGGGACACGGGGAGACCCAGTACTTC.

This clonotype was counted a few times. The rearrangement links TRBV9 to TRBJ2-3; D is uncertain. The CDR3 consists of 16 residues. The V and J ends lost 2 bases and 2 bases respectively, with 15 bases between them. Per the germline V gene, CDR1 is SGDLS and CDR2 is YYNGEE. CDR3 region: CASSVQAGLHTDTQYF. In nucleotides, the CDR3 is TGTGCCAGCAGCGTCCAGGCCGGGCTACACACAGATACGCAGTATTTT.

V and J are TRBV11-1 and TRBJ2-7; possible D gene TRBD2, 6 bases. V was shortened by 8 bases and J by 3 bases, with 14 bases between the two germline ends. This CDR3 is built from 13 residues. The germline gives CDR1 SGHAT, CDR2 FQDESV (reference sequence). The CDR3 bases are TGTGCCAGCGGATCCGGGACTTACTACGAGCAGTACGTC. It yields the protein CASGSGTYYEQYV.

This clonotype showed up just a few times. The chain is built from TRBV4-2 and TRBJ2-1; D is undetermined. V was clipped by 0 bases and J by 6 bases, with 6 bases between them. The CDR3 spans 13 residues. Germline assignment: CDR1 LGHNA and CDR2 YNFKEQ. This chain's CDR3 is CASSQDPANEQFF. DNA of the CDR3: TGTGCCAGCAGCCAAGATCCTGCCAATGAGCAGTTCTTC.

In this sample, this clonotype turned up many times. This chain's CDR3 is CASSSGTGGYEQYF. The DNA for the CDR3 is TGTGCCAGCAGTTCGGGGACAGGGGGCTACGAGCAGTACTTC. The chain couples TRBV12-3 or TRBV12-4 to TRBJ2-7, with 11 bases matching TRBD1. The V gene end was trimmed by 4 bases and the J gene end by 3 bases; junction bases not matched to a gene: 2. The CDR3 has 14 residues.

This rearrangement joins TRBV24-1 to TRBJ2-3; D ambiguous. V gave up 3 bases and J gave up 6 bases, with 3 bases separating them. This CDR3 is 11 amino acids long. Germline CDR1 reads KGHDR; CDR2 reads SFDVKD. The CDR3 sequence: CATSDPDTQYF. In nucleotides, the CDR3 is TGTGCCACCAGTGATCCGGATACGCAGTATTTT.

CDR3 residues: CASSRRREAFF. The CDR3 DNA follows: TGTGCCAGCAGCCGAAGACGTGAAGCTTTCTTT. The chain links TRBV3-1 to TRBJ1-1; D not certain. V was pared by 4 bases and J by 7 bases, with 7 bases between. Germline CDR1 LGHDT, CDR2 YNNKEL (reference sequence). The CDR3 sequence is 11 residues long. The full variable domain, its missing parts supplied by reference TRBV3-1 and TRBJ1-1, is DTAVSQTPKYLVTQMGNDKSIKCEQNLGHDTMYWYKQDSKKFLKIMFSYNNKELIINETVPNRFSPKSPDKAHLNLHINSLELGDSAVYFCASSRRREAFFGQGTRLTVV.

Only a few counts were recorded for this clonotype. V usage is TRBV24-1 and J usage is TRBJ2-5; 14 bases agree with TRBD2. The germline V gene has CDR1 KGHDR and CDR2 SFDVKD. J was trimmed by 5 bases and V by 4 bases; bases with no gene match: 5. CDR3 length equals 16 residues. Here the CDR3 DNA reads TGTGCCACCAGTGACCCAGGACTAGCGGGGGGTGAGACCCAGTACTTC. It encodes CATSDPGLAGGETQYF.

The chain combines TRBV12-3 or TRBV12-4 with TRBJ1-5; D is undetermined. The CDR3 length is 14 residues. Deletions cut 3 bases from V and 6 bases from J, with 12 bases between. DNA of the CDR3: TGTGCCAGCAGTTTGGGTTTTTTCGGTCAGCCCCAGCATTTT. Translating it yields CASSLGFFGQPQHF.

The chain links TRBV6-2 or TRBV6-3 to TRBJ2-6; 7 positions match TRBD1. The CDR3 has 16 residues. Germline V gene sequence: CDR1 MNHEY, CDR2 SVGEGT. The junction had 8 bases not matched to a gene; V was cut back by 5 bases and J by 4 bases. CDR3 amino acids: CASSDDRAPGANVLTF. The CDR3, as DNA: TGTGCCAGCAGTGACGACAGGGCTCCCGGGGCCAACGTCCTGACTTTC.

This clonotype was counted only a few times. The chain links TRBV20-1 to TRBJ2-7; TRBD1 agrees at 8 bases. V lost 0 bases and J lost 9; bases outside the gene matches: 4. The CDR3 spans 12 residues. CDR1 is DFQATT, CDR2 SNEGSKA, per germline (reference sequence). The CDR3 region has the DNA TGCAGTGCTAGAGAGACAGGGGAGAGGCAGTACTTC. This encodes CSARETGERQYF.

The rearrangement uses TRBV7-9 and TRBJ2-5, with 8 bases aligning to TRBD2. J was trimmed by 5 bases and V by 6 bases; bases with no gene match: 8. From germline, CDR1 is SEHNR and CDR2 FQNEAQ (reference sequence). This CDR3 contains 14 residues. In DNA form, the CDR3 reads TGTGCCAGCAGGTCTGGCGGGGGGCGTGAGACCCAGTACTTC. Translation gives CASRSGGGRETQYF.

This chain uses TRBV12-3 or TRBV12-4 with TRBJ2-5; 8 positions match TRBD2. The CDR3 is made up of 18 amino acids. Trimming at V came to 6 bases and at J to 7 bases, leaving 22 bases not matched to a gene. The CDR3: CASSPPAGETKRPGTQYF. The CDR3 nucleotides read TGTGCCAGCAGCCCACCAGCGGGGGAGACAAAACGCCCTGGGACCCAGTACTTC.

Only a few counts were recorded for this clonotype. The rearrangement joins TRBV19 to TRBJ2-1; the match to TRBD1 covers 8 bases. The CDR3 loop spans 15 amino acids. The germline CDR1 and CDR2 sequences are LNHDA and SQIVND (reference sequence). Unmatched junction bases numbered 14, after V lost 9 bases and J lost 7 bases. The CDR3 here is CASGQGFEPGNEQFF. The CDR3 DNA follows: TGTGCCAGCGGACAGGGTTTCGAACCGGGAAATGAGCAGTTCTTC.

The V call is TRBV7-3, the J call TRBJ2-3; 8 nucleotides match TRBD2. V lost 4 bases, J lost 2 bases, and 14 bases stayed unmatched. Germline CDR1 reads SGHTA; CDR2 reads FQGTGA. The CDR3 extends over 18 amino acids. In nucleotides, the CDR3 is TGTGCCAGCAGCTCCTACCGGGGGGGAGGGACACCCACAGATACGCAGTATTTT. This sequence encodes CASSSYRGGGTPTDTQYF.

This clonotype turned up a few times. DNA of the CDR3: TGTGCCAGCAGACGACAGGGGATGGACGAGCAGTACGTC. Translation: CASRRQGMDEQYV. This chain uses TRBV6-1 with TRBJ2-7; 8 bases are a match to TRBD1. This CDR3 spans 13 amino acids. In germline, CDR1 is MNHNS, CDR2 SASEGT. V lost 6 bases, J lost 5 bases, and 6 bases stayed unmatched.

With regard to this clonotype: Since a much larger clone is just one base distant, this may be a read error. The rearrangement joins TRBV7-2 to TRBJ2-7, with 11 bases aligning to TRBD1. V trimming: 10 bases; J trimming: 2 bases; junction bases outside the gene matches: 7. This CDR3 has 14 amino acids. CDR1 is SGHTA, CDR2 FQGNSA, per germline. This CDR3 reads CAIAKDRGPYEQYV. The CDR3 DNA reads as TGTGCCATCGCTAAGGACAGGGGGCCCTACGAGCAGTACGTC.

The rearrangement uses TRBV10-3 and TRBJ1-3; 7 nucleotides match TRBD1. V trimming: 6 bases; J trimming: 0 bases; junction bases outside the gene matches: 2. CDR1 ENHRY and CDR2 SYGVKD come from the germline V gene. There are 14 residues in the CDR3. CDR3 coding DNA: TGTGCCATCAGCCGACAGGGCTCTGGAAACACCATATATTTT. Protein product: CAISRQGSGNTIYF.